The clone carrying this T cell receptor (beta chain) has more than one count but fewer than ten. Each CDR3 protein gets one entry after TCRdb re-called the RT-PCR reads with MiXCR. Altogether about 700,000 distinct CDR3 sequences are present, 14% being singletons, with the ten largest covering 3.6%. The length of the CDR3 is 15 residues. The germline gives CDR1 SGHDT, CDR2 YYEEEE. V trimming: 5 bases; J trimming: 3 bases; junction bases outside the gene matches: 8. This chain uses TRBV5-6 with TRBJ2-7; 10 nucleotides match TRBD2. The TCR was taken from a female donor in good health, serving as a healthy control. Sequencing was done on a sample of memory CD4+ T cells from blood. The CDR3 reads CASRALAGVYYEQYF. The CDR3 DNA sequence: TGTGCCAGCAGGGCTCTAGCGGGAGTTTACTACGAGCAGTACTTC.